This is a list of T cell receptor beta chains from one sample in a study of blood T cell repertoires in COVID-19. Profiled with immunoSEQ multiplex PCR; TCRdb holds only in-frame clones, not every one. The sample includes 60,000 or so clones, almost 85% seen only once; the top ten take roughly 3.5%. The sequenced sample was peripheral blood. The receptors come from a man aged 55 to 70 with acute or convalescent COVID-19. Both conserved end residues are part of each CDR3. D genes are given only for firm matches. Clone size, where shown, is once, few, many, or a class for clones that have expanded.

>TRBJ1-6|TRBD1|NA|TRBV5-1
TGCGCCAGCAGACCTCAGGGGGCAACGAATTCACCCCTCCACTTT
CASRPQGATNSPLHF
>TRBJ1-1|NA|NA|TRBV28
TGTGCCAGCAGTTTTTTATTGAACACTGAAGCTTTCTTT
CASSFLLNTEAFF
>TRBJ1-4|NA|NA|TRBV28
TGTGCCAGCAGTTCCCCGGGGGGATATGAAAAACTGTTTTTT
CASSSPGGYEKLFF
>TRBJ1-2|NA|NA|TRBV6-1
TGTGCCAGCAGTGAAGCACTCAAGGGGAGGTACGGAGGCTACACCTTC
CASSEALKGRYGGYTF
>TRBJ2-3|TRBD2|NA|TRBV9
TGTGCCAGCAGCGTGAGTTTAGCGGGGGCGGGGGATACGCAGTATTTT
CASSVSLAGAGDTQYF
>TRBJ2-7|TRBD1|few|TRBV27
TGTGCCAGCAGTTCCCCCGGGACAGGGGGTTACGCAGGGCAGTACTTC
CASSSPGTGGYAGQYF
>TRBJ2-5|NA|NA|TRBV4-1
TGCGCCAGCAGCCAAGTTGGTTTCTCCAGGGAGGGGGGGGAGACCCAGTACTTC
CASSQVGFSREGGETQYF
>TRBJ2-3|NA|NA|TRBV7-9
TGTGCCAGCAGCTTAATGTATAGCGAAGGAGATACGCAGTATTTT
CASSLMYSEGDTQYF
>TRBJ1-2|NA|NA|TRBV5-6
TGTGCCAGCAGCTCCATCGGACAGACCACTAACTATGGCTACACCTTC
CASSSIGQTTNYGYTF
>TRBJ1-1|TRBD1|NA|TRBV27
TGTGCCAGCAGTTTATCTCAGGGGGGTGTCACTGAAGCTTTCTTT
CASSLSQGGVTEAFF
>TRBJ1-2|NA|NA|TRBV6-5
TGTGCCAGCAGCCTTATACCCGGGACAACGAATGGCTACACCTTC
CASSLIPGTTNGYTF
>TRBJ1-2|TRBD1|NA|TRBV18
TGTGCCAGCTCACAACAGGGACAGGGGAATGGCTACACCTTC
CASSQQGQGNGYTF
>TRBJ1-1|NA|once|TRBV30
TGTGCCTGGAGTACGGGCACTGAAGCTTTCTTT
CAWSTGTEAFF
>TRBJ2-2|TRBD2|NA|TRBV19
TGTGCCAGTAGCCCCGGCGGTAGCGGGGACCACACCGGGGAGCTGTTTTTT
CASSPGGSGDHTGELFF
>TRBJ2-2|NA|NA|TRBV2
TGTGCCAGCACGGCGGGATATCTGAACACCGGGGAGCTGTTTTTT
CASTAGYLNTGELFF
>TRBJ2-5|NA|NA|TRBV4-1
TGCGCCAGCAGCCAAGAGGGGGGGGCAGGAGAGACCCAGTACTTC
CASSQEGGAGETQYF
>TRBJ1-1|TRBD1|NA|TRBV5-1
TGCGCCAGCAGTTCTACAGGGGGCTACACTGAAGCTTTCTTT
CASSSTGGYTEAFF
>TRBJ2-7|NA|NA|TRBV5-5
TGTGCCAGCAGCTTAATCGGGGGGCCCTACGAGCAGTACTTC
CASSLIGGPYEQYF
>TRBJ1-2|TRBD1|NA|TRBV28
TGTGCCAGCAGTGTCGACGGGACAGCCTATGGCTACACCTTC
CASSVDGTAYGYTF
>TRBJ2-1|NA|NA|TRBV27
TGTGCCAGCAGTGTACAGGGGGAGGGTAAGGACAATGAGCAGTTCTTC
CASSVQGEGKDNEQFF
>TRBJ1-5|NA|NA|TRBV7-8
TGTGCCAGCAGCCCAGCCAGGGTACATAGCAATCAGCCCCAGCATTTT
CASSPARVHSNQPQHF
>TRBJ1-1|TRBD1|once|TRBV5-4
TGTGCCAGCAGCCGGGACAGGGGGTTTGGAGCTTTCTTT
CASSRDRGFGAFF
>TRBJ1-5|TRBD1|NA|TRBV7-8
TGTGCCAGCAGCCCCAGGACAGGGTCACCAATTTATCAGCCCCAGCATTTT
CASSPRTGSPIYQPQHF
>TRBJ1-1|NA|NA|TRBV28
TGTGCCAGCTCCGGGGGACCGAACACTGAAGCTTTCTTT
CASSGGPNTEAFF
>TRBJ1-1|TRBD1|NA|TRBV12-3/TRBV12-4
TGTGCCACCGGGACAGATGAAGCTTTCTTT
CATGTDEAFF
>TRBJ1-1|NA|NA|TRBV5-1
TGCGCCAGCAGCTTGGGACAGGTGGGCACTGAAGCTTTCTTT
CASSLGQVGTEAFF
>TRBJ1-6|NA|NA|TRBV5-5
TGTGCCAGCAGCTTGGATGGACAGAGCGACAATTCACCCCTCCACTTT
CASSLDGQSDNSPLHF
>TRBJ2-1|NA|NA|TRBV2
TGTGCCAGCAATCCAGACAGCTCCTACAATGAGCAGTTCTTC
CASNPDSSYNEQFF
>TRBJ1-2|NA|few|TRBV2
TGTGCCAGCAGAAGGACTGGGGACTATGGCTACACCTTC
CASRRTGDYGYTF